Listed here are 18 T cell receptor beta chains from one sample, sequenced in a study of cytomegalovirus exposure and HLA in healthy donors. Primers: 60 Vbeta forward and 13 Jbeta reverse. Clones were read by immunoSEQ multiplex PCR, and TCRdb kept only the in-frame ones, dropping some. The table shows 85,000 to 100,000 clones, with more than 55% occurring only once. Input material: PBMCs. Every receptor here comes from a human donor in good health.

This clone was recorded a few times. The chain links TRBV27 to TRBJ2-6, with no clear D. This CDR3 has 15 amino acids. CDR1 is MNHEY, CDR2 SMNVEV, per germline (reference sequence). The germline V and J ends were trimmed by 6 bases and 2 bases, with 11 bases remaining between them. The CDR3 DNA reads TGTGCCAGCAGCCCTCAGAATCCTGGGGCCAACGTCCTGACTTTC. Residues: CASSPQNPGANVLTF.

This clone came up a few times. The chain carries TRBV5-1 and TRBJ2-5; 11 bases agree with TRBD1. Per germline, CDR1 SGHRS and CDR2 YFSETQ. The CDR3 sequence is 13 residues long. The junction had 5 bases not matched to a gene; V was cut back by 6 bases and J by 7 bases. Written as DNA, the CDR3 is TGCGCCAGCACCCCCGGGACAGGGGGGACCCAGTACTTC. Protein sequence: CASTPGTGGTQYF.

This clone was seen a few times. The CDR3 bases are TGTGCCAGCTCACAGGGACAGTACTACGAGCAGTACTTC. This translates into CASSQGQYYEQYF. V usage is TRBV18 and J usage is TRBJ2-7; TRBD1 matches at 7 bases. The length of the CDR3 is 13 residues. V gave up 4 bases and J gave up 3 bases; unmatched junction bases: 3. From germline, CDR1 is KGHSH and CDR2 LQKENI. Filled out from reference TRBV18 and TRBJ2-7, the complete variable domain reads NAGVMQNPRHLVRRRGQEARLRCSPMKGHSHVYWYRQLPEEGLKFMVYLQKENIIDESGMPKERFSAEFPKEGPSILRIQQVVRGDSAAYFCASSQGQYYEQYFGPGTRLTVT.

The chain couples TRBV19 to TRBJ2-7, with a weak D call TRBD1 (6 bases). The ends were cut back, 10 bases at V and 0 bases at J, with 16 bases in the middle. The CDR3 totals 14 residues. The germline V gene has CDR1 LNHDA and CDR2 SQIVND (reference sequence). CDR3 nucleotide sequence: TGTGCCACCCTGTTGCAGGGACACTCCTACGAGCAGTACTTC. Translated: CATLLQGHSYEQYF.

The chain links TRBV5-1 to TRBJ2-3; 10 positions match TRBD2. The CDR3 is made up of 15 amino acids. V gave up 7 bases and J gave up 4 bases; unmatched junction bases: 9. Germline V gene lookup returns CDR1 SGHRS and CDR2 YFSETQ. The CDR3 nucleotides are TGCGCCAGCGGGGCTAGCGGGGGCTTCCCAGATACGCAGTATTTT. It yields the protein CASGASGGFPDTQYF.

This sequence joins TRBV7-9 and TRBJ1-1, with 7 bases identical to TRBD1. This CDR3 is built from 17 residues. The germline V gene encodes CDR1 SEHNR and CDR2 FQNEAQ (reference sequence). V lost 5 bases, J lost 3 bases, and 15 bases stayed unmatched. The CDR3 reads CASSLTPTGREDTEAFF. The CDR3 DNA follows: TGTGCCAGCAGCCTGACCCCGACAGGGAGAGAGGACACTGAAGCTTTCTTT.

CDR3 sequence (DNA): TGTGCCAGCAGCTTGGGGTCTAGTTCAGAGGAGACCCAGTACTTC. It translates to CASSLGSSSEETQYF. The rearrangement uses TRBV5-8 and TRBJ2-5; no clear D. CDR1 and CDR2 (germline): SGHTS, YDEGEE. The CDR3 is 15 amino acids. Trimming took 0 bases from V and 5 from J, leaving 14 bases between them.

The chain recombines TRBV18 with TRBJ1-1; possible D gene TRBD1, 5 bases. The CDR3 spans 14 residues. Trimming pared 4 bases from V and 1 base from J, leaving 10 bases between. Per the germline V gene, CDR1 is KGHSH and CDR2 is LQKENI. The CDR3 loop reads CASSRNGGNTEAFF. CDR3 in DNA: TGTGCCAGCTCACGTAACGGGGGGAACACTGAAGCTTTCTTT. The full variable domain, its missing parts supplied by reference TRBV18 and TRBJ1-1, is NAGVMQNPRHLVRRRGQEARLRCSPMKGHSHVYWYRQLPEEGLKFMVYLQKENIIDESGMPKERFSAEFPKEGPSILRIQQVVRGDSAAYFCASSRNGGNTEAFFGQGTRLTVV.

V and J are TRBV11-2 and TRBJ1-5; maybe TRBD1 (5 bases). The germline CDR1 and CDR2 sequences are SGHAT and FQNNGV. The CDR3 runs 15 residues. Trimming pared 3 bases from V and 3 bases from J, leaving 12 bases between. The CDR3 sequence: CASSLAQGFNQPQHF. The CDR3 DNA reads TGTGCCAGCAGCTTGGCCCAGGGTTTCAATCAGCCCCAGCATTTT. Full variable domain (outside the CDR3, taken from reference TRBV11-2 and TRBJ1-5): EAGVAQSPRYKIIEKRQSVAFWCNPISGHATLYWYQQILGQGPKLLIQFQNNGVVDDSQLPKDRFSAERLKGVDSTLKIQPAKLEDSAVYLCASSLAQGFNQPQHFGDGTRLSIL.

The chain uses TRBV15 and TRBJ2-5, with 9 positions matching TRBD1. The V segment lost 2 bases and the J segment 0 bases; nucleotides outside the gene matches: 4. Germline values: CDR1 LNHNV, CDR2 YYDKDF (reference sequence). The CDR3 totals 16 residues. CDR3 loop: CATSRKTGGYQETQYF. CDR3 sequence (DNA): TGTGCCACCAGCAGAAAGACAGGGGGGTACCAAGAGACCCAGTACTTC.

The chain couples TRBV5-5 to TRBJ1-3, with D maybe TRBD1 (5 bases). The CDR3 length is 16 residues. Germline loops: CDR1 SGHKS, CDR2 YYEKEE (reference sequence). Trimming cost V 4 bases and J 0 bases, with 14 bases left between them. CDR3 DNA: TGTGCCAGCAGCCCCCCGGGACTCATCTCTGGAAACACCATATATTTT. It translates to CASSPPGLISGNTIYF.

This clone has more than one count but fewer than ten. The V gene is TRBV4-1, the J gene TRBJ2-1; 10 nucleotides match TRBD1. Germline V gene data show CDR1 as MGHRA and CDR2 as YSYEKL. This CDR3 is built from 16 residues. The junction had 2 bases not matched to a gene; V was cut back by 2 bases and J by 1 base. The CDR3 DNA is TGCGCCAGCAGCCAAAGGGACAGGGGATCCTACAATGAGCAGTTCTTC. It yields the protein CASSQRDRGSYNEQFF.

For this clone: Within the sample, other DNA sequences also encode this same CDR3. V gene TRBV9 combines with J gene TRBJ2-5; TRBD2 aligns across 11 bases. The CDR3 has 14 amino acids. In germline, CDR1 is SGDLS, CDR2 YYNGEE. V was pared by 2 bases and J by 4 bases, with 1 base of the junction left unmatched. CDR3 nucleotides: TGTGCCAGCAGCGTTAGCGGGGGGGGAGAGACCCAGTACTTC. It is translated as CASSVSGGGETQYF.

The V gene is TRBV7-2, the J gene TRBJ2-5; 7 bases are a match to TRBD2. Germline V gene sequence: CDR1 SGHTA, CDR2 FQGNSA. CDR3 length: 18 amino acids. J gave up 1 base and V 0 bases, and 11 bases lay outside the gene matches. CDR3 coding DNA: TGTGCCAGCAGCTTAGCGCTGGGAGCGGGACCACTCCAAGAGACCCAGTACTTC. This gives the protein CASSLALGAGPLQETQYF.

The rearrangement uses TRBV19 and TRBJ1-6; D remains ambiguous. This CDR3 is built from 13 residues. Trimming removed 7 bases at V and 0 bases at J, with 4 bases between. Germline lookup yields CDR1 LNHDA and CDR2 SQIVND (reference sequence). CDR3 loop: CASMASYNSPLHF. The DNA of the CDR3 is TGTGCCAGTATGGCCTCCTATAATTCACCCCTCCACTTT.

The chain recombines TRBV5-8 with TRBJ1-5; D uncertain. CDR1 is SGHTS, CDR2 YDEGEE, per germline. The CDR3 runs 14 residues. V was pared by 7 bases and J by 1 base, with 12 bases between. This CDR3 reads CASRSPWSNQPQHF. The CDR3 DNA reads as TGTGCCAGCCGGTCCCCCTGGAGCAATCAGCCCCAGCATTTT. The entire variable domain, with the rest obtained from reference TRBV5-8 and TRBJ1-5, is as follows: EAGVTQSPTHLIKTRGQQATLRCSPISGHTSVYWYQQALGLGLQFLLWYDEGEERNRGNFPPRFSGRQFPNYSSELNVNALELEDSALYLCASRSPWSNQPQHFGDGTRLSIL.

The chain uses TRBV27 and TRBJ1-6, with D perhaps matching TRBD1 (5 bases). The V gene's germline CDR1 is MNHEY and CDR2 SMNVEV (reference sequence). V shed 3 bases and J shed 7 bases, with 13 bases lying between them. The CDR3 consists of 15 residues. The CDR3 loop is CASSFITGLNSPLHF. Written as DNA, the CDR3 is TGTGCCAGCAGTTTCATTACAGGCCTAAATTCACCCCTCCACTTT.

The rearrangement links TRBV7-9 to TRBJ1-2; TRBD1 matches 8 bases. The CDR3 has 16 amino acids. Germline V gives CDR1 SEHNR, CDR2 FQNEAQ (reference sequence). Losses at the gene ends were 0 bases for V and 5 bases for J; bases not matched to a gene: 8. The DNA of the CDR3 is TGTGCCAGCAGCTTAGCGTCCGGACAGGGCTCATATGGCTACACCTTC. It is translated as CASSLASGQGSYGYTF.